One sample yielded the 6 T cell receptor beta chains listed below, sequenced in a study of cytomegalovirus exposure and HLA in healthy donors. In the PCR, 60 Vbeta and 13 Jbeta primers were used. The protocol was immunoSEQ multiplex PCR, while the TCRdb copy is restricted to in-frame clones and leaves out a portion. The sample holds 90,000 to 100,000 clones, about two thirds seen once. The sequencing input was PBMCs. Receptors were obtained from a man aged 45-65 years in good health and CMV-seronegative.

This clone was counted a few times. The chain employs TRBV5-4 and TRBJ2-3; TRBD1 might be the D (6 bases). The CDR3 is 15 residues long. Germline-derived CDR1 and CDR2 are SGHNT and YYREEE (reference sequence). V lost 4 bases and J lost 2, with 14 bases in between. This CDR3 is CASSELQGSTDTQYF. In DNA form, the CDR3 reads TGTGCCAGCAGCGAGCTACAGGGTTCCACAGATACGCAGTATTTT.

V gene TRBV12-5 combines with J gene TRBJ1-3; D uncertain. V lost 5 bases, J lost 2 bases, and 10 bases lay in between. The germline CDR1 and CDR2 sequences are LGHNT and FRNRAP. This CDR3 region has 14 residues. Here the CDR3 DNA reads TGTGCTAGTGGTCTAGGGAGAACTGGAAACACCATATATTTT. Translating gives CASGLGRTGNTIYF.

V is TRBV23-1 and J is TRBJ1-5; the D gene is possibly TRBD1 (5 bases). TRBV23-1 counts as an open reading frame of uncertain function. The CDR3 has 13 residues. V lost 4 bases, J lost 9 bases, and 13 bases lay in between. This CDR3 reads CASSRPTAGPQHF. In DNA form, the CDR3 reads TGCGCCAGCAGTCGACCGACAGCCGGGCCCCAGCATTTT.

V is TRBV4-3 and J is TRBJ2-1; 10 positions agree with TRBD2. Germline assignment: CDR1 LGHNA and CDR2 YSLEER. The CDR3 totals 15 residues. After removal of 3 bases from V and 7 bases from J, the junction contained 6 bases not matched to a gene. The CDR3 DNA reads TGCGCCAGCAGCCAGCTAGCGGGGGACAGGAATGAGCAGTTCTTC. Amino acids: CASSQLAGDRNEQFF.

The chain couples TRBV4-3 to TRBJ1-4; D is possibly TRBD1 (6 bases). The germline V gene encodes CDR1 LGHNA and CDR2 YSLEER. Trimming removed 0 bases from V and 8 bases from J, with 16 bases in between. The CDR3 spans 16 residues. CDR3 nucleotide sequence: TGCGCCAGCAGCCAAGATGTTGTACAGGGTCGAGAAAAACTGTTTTTT. It yields the protein CASSQDVVQGREKLFF.

This clone was picked up one time. The chain couples TRBV7-3 to TRBJ2-5, with a possible D match to TRBD2 (6 bases). Germline-derived CDR1 and CDR2 are SGHTA and FQGTGA. This CDR3 is 12 amino acids long. V was shortened by 1 base and J by 7 bases, with 7 bases between the two germline ends. This chain's CDR3 is CASSLMGGTQYF. The CDR3 DNA is TGTGCCAGCAGCTTAATGGGGGGGACCCAGTACTTC. The whole variable domain, filled in from reference TRBV7-3 and TRBJ2-5, reads GAGVSQTPSNKVTEKGKYVELRCDPISGHTALYWYRQSLGQGPEFLIYFQGTGAADDSGLPNDRFFAVRPEGSVSTLKIQRTERGDSAVYLCASSLMGGTQYFGPGTRLLVL.